Included here is one T cell receptor (beta chain) sequence, with context. V lost 2 bases, J lost 3 bases, and 7 bases lay in between. The CDR3 loop spans 12 amino acids. Germline V gene lookup returns CDR1 GTSNPN and CDR2 SVGIG (reference sequence). PCR involved 60 Vbeta and 13 Jbeta primers. Generated by immunoSEQ multiplex PCR, the TCRdb table keeps only in-frame clones and is missing some. The sample holds over 110,000 clones, just under 85% seen once. The data stem from a study of cytomegalovirus exposure and HLA in healthy donors. The chain carries TRBV30 and TRBJ1-1; D is uncertain. This clonotype was sampled from a woman aged 55-69 years in good health and CMV-seropositive. Sequences were obtained from PBMCs. The CDR3 DNA is TGTGCCTGGAGTCTTCGGTACACTGAAGCTTTCTTT. It is translated as CAWSLRYTEAFF.